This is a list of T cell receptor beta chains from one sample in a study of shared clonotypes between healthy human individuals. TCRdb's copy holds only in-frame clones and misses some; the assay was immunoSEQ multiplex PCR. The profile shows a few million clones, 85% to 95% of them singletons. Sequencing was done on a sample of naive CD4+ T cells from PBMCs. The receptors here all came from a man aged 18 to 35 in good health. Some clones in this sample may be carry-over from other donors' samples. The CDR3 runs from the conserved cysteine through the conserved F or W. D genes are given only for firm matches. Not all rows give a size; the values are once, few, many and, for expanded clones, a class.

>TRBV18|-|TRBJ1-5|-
TGTGCCAGCTCACCACTAACGCTAAGGGGGTCGAGCAATCAGCCCCAGCATTTT
CASSPLTLRGSSNQPQHF
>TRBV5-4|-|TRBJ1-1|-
TGTGCCAGCAGCTCGCGTTCGCCAGAAGCTTTCTTT
CASSSRSPEAFF
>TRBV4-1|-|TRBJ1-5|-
TGCGCCAGCAGCCAAGCAGGGAAGGGGAGTATTCAGCCCCAGCATTTT
CASSQAGKGSIQPQHF
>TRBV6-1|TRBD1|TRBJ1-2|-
TGTGCCAGCAGTGAGAGGGACAGGGGAAACTATGGCTACACCTTC
CASSERDRGNYGYTF
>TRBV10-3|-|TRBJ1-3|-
TGTGCCATCAGTGAGACGGGGGGGCCAGGAAACACCATATATTTT
CAISETGGPGNTIYF
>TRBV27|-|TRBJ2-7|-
TGTGCCAGCATGCCTTGGACGCTCGGGGGCGAGCAGTACTTC
CASMPWTLGGEQYF
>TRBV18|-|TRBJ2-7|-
TGTGCCAGCTCACCACTTACCACCCCGGGACGGTCCTACGAGCAGTACTTC
CASSPLTTPGRSYEQYF
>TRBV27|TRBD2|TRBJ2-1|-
TGTGCCGCCGGGACTAGCGGGATCTACAATGAGCAGTTCTTC
CAAGTSGIYNEQFF
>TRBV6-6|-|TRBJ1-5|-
TGTGCCATCGAGAGGTACGGGGATAGGAAGCCCCAGCATTTT
CAIERYGDRKPQHF
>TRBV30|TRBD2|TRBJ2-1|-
TGTGCCTGGAGTCTCGGGACTAGCGGGTATGAGCAGTTCTTC
CAWSLGTSGYEQFF
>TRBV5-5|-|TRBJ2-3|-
TGTGCCAGCAGCTTGGAGTCAGCACCTAGCACAGATACGCAGTATTTT
CASSLESAPSTDTQYF
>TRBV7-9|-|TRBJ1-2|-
TGTGCCAGCAGCTACGGGGGGGCTTATGGCTACACCTTC
CASSYGGAYGYTF
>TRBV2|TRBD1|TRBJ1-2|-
TGTGCCAGCAGAGCCGGGACAGGACTCTTGTATGGCTACACCTTC
CASRAGTGLLYGYTF
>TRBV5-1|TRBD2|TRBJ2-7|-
TGCGCCAGCAGCCCTTGGACTAGCGAAGGCTACGAGCAGTACTTC
CASSPWTSEGYEQYF
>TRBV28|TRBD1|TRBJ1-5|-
TGTGCCAGCAGTGACAGGGGAGGGTTTCAGCCCCAGCATTTT
CASSDRGGFQPQHF
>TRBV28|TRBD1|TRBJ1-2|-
TGTGCCAGCAACCCGGGACAGGGAGACTATGGCTACACCTTC
CASNPGQGDYGYTF
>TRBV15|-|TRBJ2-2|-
TGTGCCACCAGCAGAGATCTGGGTCAGGGCTGGACCGGGGAGCTGTTTTTT
CATSRDLGQGWTGELFF
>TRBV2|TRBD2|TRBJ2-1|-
TGTGCCAGCAGTGAGCTAGCGGGAGCGAATGAGCAGTTCTTC
CASSELAGANEQFF
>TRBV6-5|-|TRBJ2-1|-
TGTGCCAGCAGTTACTCGGCAGACCCTTACAATGAGCAGTTCTTC
CASSYSADPYNEQFF
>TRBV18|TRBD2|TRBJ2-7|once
TGTGCCAGCTCACGCGGGGGAAACTACGAGCAGTACTTC
CASSRGGNYEQYF
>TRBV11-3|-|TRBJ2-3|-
TGTGCCAGCAGCTCGGGACCGGGAGAGGGCACAGATACGCAGTATTTT
CASSSGPGEGTDTQYF
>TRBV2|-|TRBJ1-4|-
TGTGCCAGCAGTGTTGGGGGCCCCGGTGAAAAACTGTTTTTT
CASSVGGPGEKLFF
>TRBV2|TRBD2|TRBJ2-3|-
TGTGCCAGCAACCCTAGCGGAAGCACAGATACGCAGTATTTT
CASNPSGSTDTQYF
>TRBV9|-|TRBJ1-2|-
TGTGCCAGCAGCCCGGGCCCTATAGGCTATGGCTACACCTTC
CASSPGPIGYGYTF
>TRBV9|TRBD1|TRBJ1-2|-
TGTGCCAGCAGGGGACAGGGAGGAAGCTGTGGCTACACCTTC
CASRGQGGSCGYTF
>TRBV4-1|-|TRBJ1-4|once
TGCGCCAGCAGCCAAGCTCTGGCTCGACAGAGAGAAAAACTGTTTTTT
CASSQALARQREKLFF
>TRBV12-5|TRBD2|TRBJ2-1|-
TGTGCTAGTGGTTTGGGACTAGCGGGCGGCAATGAGCAGTTCTTC
CASGLGLAGGNEQFF
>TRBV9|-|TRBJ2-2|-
TGTGCCAGCAGCGTAGTTGGAAACACCGGGGAGCTGTTTTTT
CASSVVGNTGELFF
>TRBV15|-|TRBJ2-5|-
TGTGCCACCAGCAGAGACCGTCCCCCCGGGGAGACCCAGTACTTC
CATSRDRPPGETQYF
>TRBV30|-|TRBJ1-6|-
TGTGCCTGGAATCAGAATTCACCCCTCCACTTT
CAWNQNSPLHF
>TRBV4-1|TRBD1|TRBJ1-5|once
TGCGCCAGCAGCCAAAAAGACAGGGACAATCAGCCCCAGCATTTT
CASSQKDRDNQPQHF
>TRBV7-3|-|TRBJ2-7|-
TGTGCCAGCAGCTTAATTGGTCACCTTTCCTACGAGCAGTACTTC
CASSLIGHLSYEQYF
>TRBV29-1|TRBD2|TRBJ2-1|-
TGCAGCGTAACTAGCGGGGGGGCGGCGAGGGTCAATGAGCAGTTCTTC
CSVTSGGAARVNEQFF
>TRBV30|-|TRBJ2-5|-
TGTGCCGGTAGTGGGGGGGCGACCCAGTACTTC
CAGSGGATQYF
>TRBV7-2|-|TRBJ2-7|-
TGTGCCAGCAGCCTCAGCCCGAACAGCGCCTCCTACGAGCAGTACTTC
CASSLSPNSASYEQYF
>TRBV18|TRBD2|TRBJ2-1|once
TGTGCCAGCTCACGCGAGGCGGGAGATAACAATGAGCAGTTCTTC
CASSREAGDNNEQFF
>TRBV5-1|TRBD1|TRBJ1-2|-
TGCGCCAGCAGCCGAAGGGACAGCTTGGAGGGCTACACCTTC
CASSRRDSLEGYTF
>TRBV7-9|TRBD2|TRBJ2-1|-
TGTGCCAGCAGCTCTGGGGGACTAGCGGCCTCCTACAATGAGCAGTTCTTC
CASSSGGLAASYNEQFF
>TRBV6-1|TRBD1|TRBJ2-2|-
TGTGCCAGCAGTGATAGCACAGGGGGCGTAGCCGGGGAGCTGTTTTTT
CASSDSTGGVAGELFF